This T cell receptor beta chain is from a study of cytomegalovirus exposure and HLA in healthy donors. At the level of the study: A later analysis reported the 100 to 150 validation repertoires used the same platform as the roughly 700 first-cohort repertoires.

Here immunoSEQ multiplex PCR was the method, and the copy in TCRdb shows in-frame clones only, minus some. The repertoire holds approximately 100,000 clones, around 88% seen once, with roughly 4.3% in the top ten. General study results and limits: Most observed TCR sequences were rare, whereas some public TCRs were detected in many donors.

For this clone: Its antigen is currently unknown.

This CDR3 has 12 residues. CDR1 and CDR2 from the germline V gene are SNHLY and FYNNEI. Trimming left V 7 bases short and J 6 bases short, with 10 bases between. The receptor was derived from a woman younger than 45 in good health and CMV-seronegative. Sequenced material: PBMCs. This chain connects TRBV2 to TRBJ1-5; a weak D match, TRBD1 (6 bases). The CDR3 reads CASTTGSQPQHF. The CDR3 nucleotides read TGTGCCAGCACAACAGGGAGTCAGCCCCAGCATTTT.